The 12 T cell receptor beta chains listed next were all sequenced from one sample in a study of blood T cell repertoires in COVID-19. The data were produced by immunoSEQ multiplex PCR, yet TCRdb's version contains in-frame clones alone and is incomplete. The sample has approximately 100,000 clones; approximately 86% are singletons. Sequenced material: PBMCs or T cells enriched from blood (not recorded which). Source of these receptors: a woman aged 45-60 years who had recovered from COVID-19.

This clone was counted a few times. The genes are TRBV19 and TRBJ2-5; 7 bases line up with TRBD1. V gave up 6 bases and J gave up 4 bases; unmatched junction bases: 11. The CDR3 loop spans 15 amino acids. Per the germline V gene, CDR1 is LNHDA and CDR2 is SQIVND (reference sequence). The DNA of the CDR3 is TGTGCCAGTAGAATGAGAGGGGGCGGTGGAGAGACCCAGTACTTC. As protein: CASRMRGGGGETQYF. The variable domain in full, with the rest retrieved from reference TRBV19 and TRBJ2-5, is DGGITQSPKYLFRKEGQNVTLSCEQNLNHDAMYWYRQDPGQGLRLIYYSQIVNDFQKGDIAEGYSVSREKKESFPLTVTSAQKNPTAFYLCASRMRGGGGETQYFGPGTRLLVL.

The chain uses TRBV6-4 and TRBJ2-7, with a tentative D call TRBD2 (6 bases). The germline CDR1 and CDR2 sequences are MRHNA and SNTAGT. The ends were cut back, 4 bases at V and 7 bases at J, with 14 bases in the middle. The CDR3 consists of 13 residues. This CDR3 reads CASSGDWGGEQYF. The CDR3 DNA reads TGTGCCAGCAGTGGGGACTGGGGAGGAGAGCAGTACTTC.

The chain has TRBV3-1 (or the pseudogene TRBV3-2) and TRBJ1-2; 10 bases match TRBD1. The CDR3 runs to 15 residues. The V gene's germline CDR1 is LGHDT and CDR2 YNNKEL (reference sequence). Trimming took 4 bases from V and 0 from J; bases not matched to a gene: 2. CDR3 DNA sequence: TGTGCCAGCAGCCCCGGGACAGGGGCTAACTATGGCTACACCTTC. It yields the protein CASSPGTGANYGYTF.

The chain is built from TRBV19 and TRBJ1-5; D might be TRBD1 (5 bases). The germline CDR1 and CDR2 sequences are LNHDA and SQIVND (reference sequence). The V gene lost 5 bases and the J gene lost 4 bases, with 9 bases spanning the gap. CDR3 length: 13 residues. CDR3 sequence: CASSLDSNQPQHF. CDR3 nucleotide sequence: TGTGCCAGTAGTCTCGACAGTAATCAGCCCCAGCATTTT.

This chain links TRBV6-5 with TRBJ1-5, with D hard to call. CDR1 is MNHEY, CDR2 SVGAGI, per germline. V was shortened by 8 bases and J by 3 bases, with 11 bases between the two germline ends. CDR3 length: 13 amino acids. The CDR3 DNA is TGTGCCAGCCGGAGGGAAACCAATCAGCCCCAGCATTTT. Encoded protein: CASRRETNQPQHF.

The rearrangement joins TRBV27 to TRBJ2-1, with a weak D call TRBD1 (6 bases). The ends were cut back, 6 bases at V and 8 bases at J, with 14 bases in the middle. This CDR3 contains 13 residues. The germline V gene encodes CDR1 MNHEY and CDR2 SMNVEV (reference sequence). This chain's CDR3 is CASRDTGNHEQFF. The CDR3 coding sequence is TGTGCCAGCAGGGATACAGGGAACCATGAGCAGTTCTTC.

The rearrangement links TRBV9 to TRBJ2-3, with D possibly matching TRBD2 (6 bases). The V gene's germline CDR1 is SGDLS and CDR2 YYNGEE. The ends were cut back, 4 bases at V and 2 bases at J, with 17 bases in the middle. The CDR3 spans 16 residues. CDR3 coding DNA: TGTGCCAGCAGCCTCTCGAAGGAGGGTATCACAGATACGCAGTATTTT. As protein: CASSLSKEGITDTQYF.

V and J are TRBV24-1 and TRBJ1-5; 11 positions agree with TRBD1. Germline trimming cut 3 bases from V and 7 bases from J; bases unmatched to any gene: 4. The germline gives CDR1 KGHDR, CDR2 SFDVKD. The CDR3 has 15 amino acids. The DNA for the CDR3 is TGTGCCACCAGTGATCGTGGACAGGGGGCCCAGCCCCAGCATTTT. Residues: CATSDRGQGAQPQHF.

CDR3 loop: CASSIKNRGSYNEQFF. In DNA, the CDR3 is TGTGCCAGTAGTATAAAGAATCGGGGGTCCTACAATGAGCAGTTCTTC. J is TRBJ2-1 and V is TRBV19; possible D gene TRBD2, 6 bases. Per the germline V gene, CDR1 is LNHDA and CDR2 is SQIVND (reference sequence). Trimming pared 2 bases from V and 1 base from J, leaving 12 bases between. The CDR3 length is 16 residues.

The V and J genes are TRBV7-2 and TRBJ2-3, with 9 bases matching TRBD1. The length of the CDR3 is 15 residues. The V and J ends lost 5 bases and 7 bases, in that order; junction bases with no gene match: 10. Germline V gene sequence: CDR1 SGHTA, CDR2 FQGNSA. The CDR3 spells CASSPAGTGYNTQYF. CDR3 bases: TGTGCCAGCAGCCCCGCCGGGACAGGGTACAATACGCAGTATTTT.

The V and J genes are TRBV2 and TRBJ2-1; possibly TRBD1 for D (6 bases). The V and J ends lost 7 bases and 7 bases respectively, with 17 bases between them. Germline CDR1 reads SNHLY; CDR2 reads FYNNEI. The CDR3 contains 14 residues. This chain's CDR3 is CASIWARGSNEQFF. The CDR3, as DNA: TGTGCCAGCATATGGGCCAGGGGTAGTAATGAGCAGTTCTTC.

The J gene is TRBJ1-1, the V gene TRBV27; D may be TRBD1 (6 bases). With 6 bases removed from V and 2 bases from J, the gap between germline ends came to 13 bases. This CDR3 region has 14 residues. Germline loops: CDR1 MNHEY, CDR2 SMNVEV (reference sequence). The CDR3 DNA sequence: TGTGCCAGCAGCAAAGACAGGATTAACACTGAAGCTTTCTTT. It encodes CASSKDRINTEAFF.